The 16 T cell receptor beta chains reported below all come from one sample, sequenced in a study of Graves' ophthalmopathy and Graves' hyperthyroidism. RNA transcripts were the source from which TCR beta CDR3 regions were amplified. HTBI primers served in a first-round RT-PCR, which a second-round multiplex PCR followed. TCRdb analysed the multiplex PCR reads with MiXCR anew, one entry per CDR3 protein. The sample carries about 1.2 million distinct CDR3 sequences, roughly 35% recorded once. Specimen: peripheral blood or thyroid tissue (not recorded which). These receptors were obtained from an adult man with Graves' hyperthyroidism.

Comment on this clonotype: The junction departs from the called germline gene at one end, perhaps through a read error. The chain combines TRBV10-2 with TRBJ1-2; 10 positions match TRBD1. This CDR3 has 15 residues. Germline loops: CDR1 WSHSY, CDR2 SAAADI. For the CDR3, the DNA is TGTGCCAGCAGTTACCAAACCGGGACAGGGGATGGCTACACCTTC. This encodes CASSYQTGTGDGYTF.

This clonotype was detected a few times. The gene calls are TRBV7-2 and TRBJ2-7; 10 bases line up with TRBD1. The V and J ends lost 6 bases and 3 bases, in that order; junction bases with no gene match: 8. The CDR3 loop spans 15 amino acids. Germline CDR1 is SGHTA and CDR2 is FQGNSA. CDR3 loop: CASSTRTGGDYEQYF. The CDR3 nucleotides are TGTGCCAGCAGTACCCGGACAGGGGGGGACTACGAGCAGTACTTC.

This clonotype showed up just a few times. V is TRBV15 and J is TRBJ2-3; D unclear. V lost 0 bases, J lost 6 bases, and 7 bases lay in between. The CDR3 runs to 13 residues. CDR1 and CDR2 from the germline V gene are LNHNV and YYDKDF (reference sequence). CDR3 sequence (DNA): TGTGCCACCAGCAGAGATCCTGTGGATACGCAGTATTTT. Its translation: CATSRDPVDTQYF.

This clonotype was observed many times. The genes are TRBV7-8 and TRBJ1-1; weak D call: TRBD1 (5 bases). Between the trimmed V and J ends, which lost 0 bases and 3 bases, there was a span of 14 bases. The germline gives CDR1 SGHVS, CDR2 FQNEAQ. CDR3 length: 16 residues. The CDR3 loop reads CASSLARVGTDTEAFF. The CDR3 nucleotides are TGTGCCAGCAGCTTAGCGCGGGTTGGGACGGACACTGAAGCTTTCTTT.

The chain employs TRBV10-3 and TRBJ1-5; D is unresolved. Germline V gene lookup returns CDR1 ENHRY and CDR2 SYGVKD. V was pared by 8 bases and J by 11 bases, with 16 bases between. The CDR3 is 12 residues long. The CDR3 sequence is CAIQDQQETQHF. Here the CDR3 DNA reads TGTGCCATCCAGGACCAGCAAGAGACCCAGCATTTT.

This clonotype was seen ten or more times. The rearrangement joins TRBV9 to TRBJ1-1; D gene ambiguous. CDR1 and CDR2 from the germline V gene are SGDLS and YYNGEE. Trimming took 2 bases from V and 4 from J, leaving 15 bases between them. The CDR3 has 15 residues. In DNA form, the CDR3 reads TGTGCCAGCAGCGTCGACGGCTCTGGCGGCACTGAAGCTTTCTTT. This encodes CASSVDGSGGTEAFF.

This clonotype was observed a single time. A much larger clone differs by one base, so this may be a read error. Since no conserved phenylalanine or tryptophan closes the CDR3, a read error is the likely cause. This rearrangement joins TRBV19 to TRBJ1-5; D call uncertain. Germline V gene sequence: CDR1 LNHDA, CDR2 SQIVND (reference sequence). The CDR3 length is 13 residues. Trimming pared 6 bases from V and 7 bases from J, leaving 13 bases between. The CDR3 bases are TGTGCCAGTAGCCCCCGGTTGGGCCAGCCCCAGCATTCT. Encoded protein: CASSPRLGQPQHS.

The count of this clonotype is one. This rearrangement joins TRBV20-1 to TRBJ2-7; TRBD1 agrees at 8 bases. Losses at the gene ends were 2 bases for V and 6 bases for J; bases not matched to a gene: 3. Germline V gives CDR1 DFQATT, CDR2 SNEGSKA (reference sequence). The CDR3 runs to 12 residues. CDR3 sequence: CSARKTGVEQYF. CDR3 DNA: TGCAGTGCTAGAAAGACAGGGGTCGAGCAGTACTTC.

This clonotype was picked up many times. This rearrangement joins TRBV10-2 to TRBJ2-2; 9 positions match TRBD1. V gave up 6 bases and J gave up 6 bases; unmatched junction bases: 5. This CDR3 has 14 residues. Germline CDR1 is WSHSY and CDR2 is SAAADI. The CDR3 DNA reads TGCGCCAGCAGCACACAGGGGGCCTCCGGGGAGCTGTTTTTT. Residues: CASSTQGASGELFF.

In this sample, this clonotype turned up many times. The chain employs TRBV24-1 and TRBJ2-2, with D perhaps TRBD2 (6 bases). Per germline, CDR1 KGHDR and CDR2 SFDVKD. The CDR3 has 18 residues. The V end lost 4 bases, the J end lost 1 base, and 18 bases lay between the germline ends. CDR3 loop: CATSEPLSSGGNTGELFF. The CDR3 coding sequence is TGTGCCACCAGTGAGCCCCTAAGTAGCGGAGGGAACACCGGGGAGCTGTTTTTT.

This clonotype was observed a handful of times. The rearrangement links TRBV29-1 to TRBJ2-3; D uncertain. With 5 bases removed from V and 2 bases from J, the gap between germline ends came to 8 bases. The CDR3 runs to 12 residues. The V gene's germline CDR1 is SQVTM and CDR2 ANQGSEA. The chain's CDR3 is CSVLLTTDTQYF. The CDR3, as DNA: TGCAGCGTTTTACTCACCACAGATACGCAGTATTTT.

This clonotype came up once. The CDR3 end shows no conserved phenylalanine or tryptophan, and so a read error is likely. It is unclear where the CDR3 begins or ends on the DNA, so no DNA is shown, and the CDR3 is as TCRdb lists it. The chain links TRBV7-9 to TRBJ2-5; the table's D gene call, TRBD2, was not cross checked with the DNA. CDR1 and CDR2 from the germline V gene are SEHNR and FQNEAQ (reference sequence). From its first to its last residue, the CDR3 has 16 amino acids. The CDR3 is CASTLGRLGLGKTRYL.

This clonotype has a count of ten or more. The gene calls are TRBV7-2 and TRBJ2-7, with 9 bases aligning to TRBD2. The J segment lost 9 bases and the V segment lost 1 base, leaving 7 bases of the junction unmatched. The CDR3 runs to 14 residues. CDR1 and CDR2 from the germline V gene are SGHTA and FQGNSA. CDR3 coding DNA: TGTGCCAGCAGCTTAGTTGCTAGCGGGATCGGGCAGTACTTC. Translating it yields CASSLVASGIGQYF.

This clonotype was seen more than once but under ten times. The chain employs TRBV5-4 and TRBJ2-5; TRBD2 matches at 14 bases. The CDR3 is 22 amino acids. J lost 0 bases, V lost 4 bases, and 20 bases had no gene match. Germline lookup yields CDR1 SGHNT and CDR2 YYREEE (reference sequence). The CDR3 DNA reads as TGTGCCAGCAGCCGCGGGACTAGCGGGAGTGGGGGTCTTCTTTCGTACCAAGAGACCCAGTACTTC. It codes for CASSRGTSGSGGLLSYQETQYF.

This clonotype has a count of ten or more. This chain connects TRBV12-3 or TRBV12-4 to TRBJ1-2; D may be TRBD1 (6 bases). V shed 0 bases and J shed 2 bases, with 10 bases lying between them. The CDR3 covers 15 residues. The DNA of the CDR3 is TGTGCCAGCAGTTTAGCGAGGACAGCAAACTATGGCTACACCTTC. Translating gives CASSLARTANYGYTF.

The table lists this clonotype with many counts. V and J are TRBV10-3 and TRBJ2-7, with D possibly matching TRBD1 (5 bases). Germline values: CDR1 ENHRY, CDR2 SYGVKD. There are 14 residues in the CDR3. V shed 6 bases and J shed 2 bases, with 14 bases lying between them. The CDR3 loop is CAIRVQGATYEQYF. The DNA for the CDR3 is TGTGCCATCAGAGTGCAGGGTGCGACCTACGAGCAGTACTTC.